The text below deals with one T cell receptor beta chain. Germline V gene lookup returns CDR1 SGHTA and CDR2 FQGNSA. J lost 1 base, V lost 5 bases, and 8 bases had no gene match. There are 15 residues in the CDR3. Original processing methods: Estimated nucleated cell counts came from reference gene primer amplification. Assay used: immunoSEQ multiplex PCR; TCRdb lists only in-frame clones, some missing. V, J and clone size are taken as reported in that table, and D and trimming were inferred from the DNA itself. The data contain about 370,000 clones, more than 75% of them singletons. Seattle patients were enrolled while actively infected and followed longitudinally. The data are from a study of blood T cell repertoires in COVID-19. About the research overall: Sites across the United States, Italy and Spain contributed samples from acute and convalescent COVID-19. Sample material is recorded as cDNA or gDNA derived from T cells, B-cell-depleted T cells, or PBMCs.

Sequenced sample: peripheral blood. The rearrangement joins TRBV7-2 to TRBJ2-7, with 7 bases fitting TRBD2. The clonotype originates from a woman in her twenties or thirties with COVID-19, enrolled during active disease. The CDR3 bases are TGTGCCAGCAGCCCCGGGGGGAGCGAATCCTACGAGCAGTACTTC. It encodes CASSPGGSESYEQYF.